This T cell receptor (beta chain) comes out of a study of regulatory T cells in long-lasting Graves disease. For the study at large: Persistent Graves' disease meant over 5 years of antithyroid drugs with positive TSH receptor antibodies.

V lost 4 bases and J lost 0; bases outside the gene matches: 12. The CDR3 runs 18 residues. Germline loops: CDR1 SGHRS, CDR2 YFSETQ. The time point is: persistent/refractory GD, antithyroid drugs over 5 years with positive TRAb. Generation of the TCR library employed RNA extracted from PBMCs. Regarding the study as a whole: With a small sample size, accuracy may have been reduced. TCR diversity in persistent Graves' patients was below that of newly diagnosed ones.

On this clonotype: As yet, its antigen is unknown.

HTBI primers from iRepertoire and Arm-PCR of CDR3 regions yielded the TCR beta libraries. TCRdb redid the calling of the multiplex PCR reads with MiXCR, one entry per CDR3 protein. In the table there are nearly 350,000 distinct CDR3 sequences, about 18% of which are singletons. The source is a female donor with Graves disease. The sequencing here drew on peripheral blood mononuclear cells (PBMCs), taken when the disease was refractory, from a patient treated with antithyroid drugs. The chain combines TRBV5-1 with TRBJ2-7, with 11 bases matching TRBD2. The CDR3 loop reads CASSIATSGAAFSYEQYF. CDR3 in DNA: TGCGCCAGCAGCATCGCGACTAGCGGGGCGGCCTTCTCCTACGAGCAGTACTTC.